This entry lists 26 T cell receptor beta chains sequenced from one sample in a study of spatial heterogeneity in lung cancer. Specified time point: sample taken at primary tumor resection. Unsorted tumor, nontumor lung tissue or cryopreserved PBMC supplied the whole RNA. Each CDR3 protein gets one entry after TCRdb re-called the 5' RACE reads with MiXCR. Among 15,000 or so distinct CDR3 sequences listed, around 21% were seen once. The sample in question was PBMCs, obtained at surgery. The receptors were gathered from a female donor with early-stage non-small cell lung cancer.

The chain links TRBV5-4 to TRBJ1-5; tentatively, D is TRBD1 (5 bases). The CDR3 loop spans 14 amino acids. Trimming took 0 bases from V and 2 from J, leaving 6 bases between them. Looked up from germline, CDR1 is SGHNT and CDR2 is YYREEE (reference sequence). CDR3 region: CASSLGGGNQPQHF. CDR3 nucleotide sequence: TGTGCCAGCAGCTTGGGAGGGGGCAATCAGCCCCAGCATTTT.

This clonotype appeared many times. Here the CDR3 DNA reads TGTGCCAGCTCCCCCCCGGGTCGGGAGACCCAGTACTTC. Translation gives CASSPPGRETQYF. The rearrangement joins TRBV3-1 to TRBJ2-5; D remains ambiguous. Trimming took 8 bases from V and 5 from J, leaving 15 bases between them. Germline V gene sequence: CDR1 LGHDT, CDR2 YNNKEL (reference sequence). The length of the CDR3 is 13 residues.

This clonotype was observed at least ten times. V gene TRBV6-1 combines with J gene TRBJ2-5, with TRBD2 as a possible D gene (6 bases). Germline V gene lookup returns CDR1 MNHNS and CDR2 SASEGT. The V gene lost 8 bases and the J gene lost 5 bases, with 21 bases spanning the gap. The CDR3 extends over 15 amino acids. CDR3 sequence reads: CASSRIAEGTETQYF. The CDR3 DNA follows: TGTGCCAGCTCAAGGATAGCGGAGGGAACGGAGACCCAGTACTTC.

This sequence joins TRBV20-1 and TRBJ1-1; D is uncertain. The germline V gene has CDR1 DFQATT and CDR2 SNEGSKA (reference sequence). This CDR3 has 14 amino acids. The V and J ends lost 0 bases and 0 bases respectively, with 8 bases between them. CDR3 sequence: CSAREVWMNTEAFF. The CDR3 DNA is TGCAGTGCTAGAGAAGTGTGGATGAACACTGAAGCTTTCTTT.

The sample holds many counts of this clonotype. The chain is built from TRBV19 and TRBJ2-3, with D perhaps TRBD1 or TRBD2 (5 bases each). The V gene lost 4 bases and the J gene lost 3 bases, with 14 bases spanning the gap. The CDR3 covers 15 residues. Germline V gene data show CDR1 as LNHDA and CDR2 as SQIVND (reference sequence). CDR3 in DNA: TGTGCCAGTAGTACACGACGGGACGTGACAGATACGCAGTATTTT. Protein product: CASSTRRDVTDTQYF.

This clonotype was counted between two and nine times. The rearrangement links TRBV20-1 to TRBJ2-7; D is perhaps TRBD1 or TRBD2 (6 bases each). CDR1 is DFQATT, CDR2 SNEGSKA, per germline (reference sequence). The CDR3 covers 15 residues. The V end lost 1 base, the J end lost 0 bases, and 13 bases lay between the germline ends. In DNA, the CDR3 is TGCAGTGCTAGAGCGTGGGGGGCAAGCTCCTACGAGCAGTACTTC. As protein: CSARAWGASSYEQYF.

This clonotype was found many times. In DNA form, the CDR3 reads TGTTCTAGCACAGATACGCAGTATTTT. It encodes CSSTDTQYF. The chain links TRBV9 to TRBJ2-3, with D hard to call. The CDR3 totals 9 residues. CDR1 SGDLS and CDR2 YYNGEE come from the germline V gene. Together with reference TRBV9 and TRBJ2-3, the CDR3 gives the full variable domain: DSGVTQTPKHLITATGQRVTLRCSPRSGDLSVYWYQQSLDQGLQFLIQYYNGEERAKGNILERFSAQQFPDLHSELNLSSLELGDSALYFCSSTDTQYFGPGTRLTVL.

This clonotype was observed many times. J is TRBJ1-1 and V is TRBV20-1; the D gene is possibly TRBD1 (6 bases). The ends were cut back, 2 bases at V and 8 bases at J, with 9 bases in the middle. The CDR3 spans 11 residues. Germline assignment: CDR1 DFQATT and CDR2 SNEGSKA (reference sequence). DNA for the CDR3: TGCAGTGCTAGATGGGGGCGGGAAGCTTTCTTT. This sequence encodes CSARWGREAFF.

This clonotype was picked up many times. V usage is TRBV19 and J usage is TRBJ2-7; D may match TRBD1 or TRBD2 (5 bases each). The ends were cut back, 3 bases at V and 6 bases at J, with 6 bases in the middle. The CDR3 runs to 11 residues. The germline CDR1 and CDR2 sequences are LNHDA and SQIVND (reference sequence). The CDR3 region is CASSMRGEQYF. The CDR3 bases are TGTGCCAGTAGTATGAGGGGCGAGCAGTACTTC.

V usage is TRBV10-3 and J usage is TRBJ2-6, with 14 bases aligning to TRBD2. The CDR3 length is 20 residues. V lost 0 bases to trimming and J lost 2 bases; unmatched junction nucleotides: 6. The germline V gene encodes CDR1 ENHRY and CDR2 SYGVKD. The CDR3 is CAISESVGLAGVAGANVLTF. The CDR3 nucleotides are TGTGCCATCAGTGAGTCGGTGGGACTAGCGGGAGTAGCTGGGGCCAACGTCCTGACTTTC.

This clonotype counts as medium-sized. This sequence joins TRBV18 and TRBJ1-1; D is undetermined. Trimming shortened V by 0 bases and J by 4 bases, and 12 bases separated the two germline ends. Germline assignment: CDR1 KGHSH and CDR2 LQKENI. The length of the CDR3 is 15 residues. CDR3 in amino acids: CASSPPKGSSTEAFF. CDR3 nucleotides: TGTGCCAGCTCACCACCTAAGGGCTCTAGCACTGAAGCTTTCTTT.

Many counts were recorded for this clonotype. CDR3 in amino acids: CASSTSGRALETQYF. For the CDR3, the DNA is TGTGCCAGCAGTACCAGCGGGAGGGCCTTGGAGACCCAGTACTTC. The chain links TRBV27 to TRBJ2-5; 10 positions agree with TRBD2. The CDR3 consists of 15 residues. The germline V gene has CDR1 MNHEY and CDR2 SMNVEV (reference sequence). The J segment lost 5 bases and the V segment lost 5 bases, leaving 8 bases of the junction unmatched.

This clonotype has a count of ten or more. J is TRBJ2-7 and V is TRBV20-1, with 12 nucleotides matching TRBD2. Germline V gene sequence: CDR1 DFQATT, CDR2 SNEGSKA (reference sequence). There are 17 residues in the CDR3. The junction had 16 bases not matched to a gene; V was cut back by 4 bases and J by 6 bases. CDR3 sequence (DNA): TGCAGTGCTACGAAGACTAGCGGGAGAGCGGGCGGATTCGAGCAGTACTTC. Translating gives CSATKTSGRAGGFEQYF.

The genes are TRBV23-1 and TRBJ1-5; the match to TRBD1 covers 7 bases. TRBV23-1 falls under the ORF class, with uncertain function. The V gene end was trimmed by 11 bases and the J gene end by 7 bases; junction bases not matched to a gene: 14. This CDR3 contains 14 residues. CDR3 amino acids: CALRPDRVWQPQHF. CDR3 sequence (DNA): TGCGCCCTACGACCCGACAGGGTTTGGCAGCCCCAGCATTTT.

In its sample, this clonotype was seen many times. The rearrangement joins TRBV7-9 to TRBJ2-3, with D perhaps assigned TRBD1 or TRBD2 (5 bases each). The CDR3 is 16 residues long. Per germline, CDR1 SEHNR and CDR2 FQNEAQ (reference sequence). The V and J ends lost 1 base and 5 bases respectively, with 16 bases between them. CDR3 loop: CASSLGQGPGGDTQYF. The CDR3 DNA follows: TGTGCCAGCAGCTTAGGGCAGGGACCAGGTGGAGATACGCAGTATTTT.

This clonotype has ten or more counts. V gene TRBV19 combines with J gene TRBJ1-5; D gene ambiguous. Trimming left V 0 bases short and J 0 bases short, with 12 bases between. The CDR3 totals 17 residues. The germline V gene encodes CDR1 LNHDA and CDR2 SQIVND (reference sequence). The CDR3: CASSIERPGDSNQPQHF. In DNA form, the CDR3 reads TGTGCCAGTAGTATAGAAAGGCCTGGGGATAGCAATCAGCCCCAGCATTTT.

This clonotype was counted many times. The gene calls are TRBV7-2 and TRBJ2-7, with a possible D match to TRBD2 (6 bases). In germline, CDR1 is SGHTA, CDR2 FQGNSA. This CDR3 spans 15 amino acids. Trimming stripped 2 bases from V and 4 bases from J, with 15 bases between. Here the CDR3 reads CASSLSGGSGYEQYF. The CDR3 DNA sequence: TGTGCCAGCAGCTTATCCGGGGGTAGTGGGTACGAGCAGTACTTC.

In this sample, this clonotype is medium-sized (0.01 to 0.1%). This sequence joins TRBV21-1 and TRBJ2-7; the table's D call of TRBD1 was not tested on the DNA. TRBV21-1 is annotated as a pseudogene. This CDR3 has 15 amino acids. CDR3 protein: CASSKRRDRGCEQYF. For the CDR3, the DNA is TGTGCCAGCAGCAAACGTAGGGACAGGGGATGCGAGCAGTACTTC.

This clonotype has ten or more counts. The chain combines TRBV18 with TRBJ1-1, with D maybe TRBD1 (5 bases). Trimming took off 2 bases at V and 0 bases at J, with 13 bases between the two ends. The CDR3 is 16 residues long. Germline V CDR1 and CDR2: KGHSH, LQKENI. As DNA, the CDR3 is TGTGCCAGCTCACCAGGGCGGGGGGAGATGAACACTGAAGCTTTCTTT. It specifies CASSPGRGEMNTEAFF.

This clonotype was observed at least ten times. The chain employs TRBV11-2 and TRBJ2-4, with D unresolved. Looked up from germline, CDR1 is SGHAT and CDR2 is FQNNGV. V dropped 1 base and J dropped 3 bases, with 13 bases sitting between them. CDR3 length equals 16 residues. The CDR3 DNA reads TGTGCCAGCAGCTTAGCCCTAGAAGTGGTCAAAAACATTCAGTACTTC. The encoded protein is CASSLALEVVKNIQYF.

V usage is TRBV6-6 and J usage is TRBJ1-5; weak D call: TRBD1 (5 bases). The CDR3 loop spans 14 amino acids. Trimming shortened V by 8 bases and J by 8 bases, and 19 bases separated the two germline ends. Germline V gene sequence: CDR1 MNHNY, CDR2 SVGAGI (reference sequence). CDR3 sequence: CASRGGDPIKPQHF. The CDR3 DNA sequence: TGTGCCAGCCGGGGGGGGGACCCAATTAAGCCCCAGCATTTT.

This clonotype showed up just a few times. The chain combines TRBV7-2 with TRBJ1-5; D perhaps matches TRBD1 (5 bases). Germline lookup yields CDR1 SGHTA and CDR2 FQGNSA. V shed 0 bases and J shed 11 bases, with 11 bases lying between them. The CDR3 extends over 13 amino acids. CDR3 amino acids: CASSLAPGHTQHF. As DNA, the CDR3 is TGTGCCAGCAGCTTAGCCCCGGGGCACACCCAGCATTTT.

This clonotype is medium-sized within its sample. The chain couples TRBV20-1 to TRBJ1-1; D perhaps matches TRBD1 (5 bases). There are 14 residues in the CDR3. Germline V gene sequence: CDR1 DFQATT, CDR2 SNEGSKA (reference sequence). V gave up 0 bases and J gave up 3 bases, with 11 bases separating them. This CDR3 reads CSARDRVIYTEAFF. CDR3 nucleotides: TGCAGTGCTAGAGACAGGGTAATATACACTGAAGCTTTCTTT.

A few counts support this clonotype. The V gene is TRBV7-9, the J gene TRBJ1-1, with D tentatively TRBD1 (6 bases). The CDR3 has 12 residues. CDR1 is SEHNR, CDR2 FQNEAQ, per germline (reference sequence). Trimming pared 6 bases from V and 3 bases from J, leaving 8 bases between. CDR3 protein: CASSQGYTEAFF. The CDR3 DNA follows: TGTGCCAGCAGTCAGGGGTACACTGAAGCTTTCTTT.

By its share, this clonotype is medium-sized (0.01 to 0.1%). The genes are TRBV30 and TRBJ2-4; 10 bases fit TRBD2. Germline V gene sequence: CDR1 GTSNPN, CDR2 SVGIG (reference sequence). This CDR3 comprises 13 residues. V gave up 2 bases and J gave up 7 bases; unmatched junction bases: 2. The CDR3 sequence is CAWSPSGSNIQYF. The CDR3 bases are TGTGCCTGGAGTCCTAGCGGGAGCAACATTCAGTACTTC.

This clonotype was detected ten times or more. The rearrangement uses TRBV5-1 and TRBJ1-1; D is undetermined. Germline V gene sequence: CDR1 SGHRS, CDR2 YFSETQ. V was shortened by 5 bases and J by 1 base, with 9 bases between the two germline ends. This CDR3 is built from 13 residues. The CDR3 DNA sequence: TGCGCCAGCAGATTATCCCCGAACACTGAAGCTTTCTTT. As protein: CASRLSPNTEAFF. Combining the CDR3 with reference TRBV5-1 and TRBJ1-1 gives the whole variable domain KAGVTQTPRYLIKTRGQQVTLSCSPISGHRSVSWYQQTPGQGLQFLFEYFSETQRNKGNFPGRFSGRQFSNSRSEMNVSTLELGDSALYLCASRLSPNTEAFFGQGTRLTVV.